The 26 T cell receptor beta chains reported below all come from one sample, sequenced in a study of OX40 agonist ivuxolimab in advanced cancers. Sequenced by immunoSEQ multiplex PCR; TCRdb stores in-frame clones only, minus some. The sample has more than 95,000 clones, roughly 94% seen once. This specimen was CD4+ or CD8+ T cells sorted from blood, taken in a trial of the OX40 agonist ivuxolimab. Source of these receptors: an adult with an advanced solid tumor such as melanoma, head and neck, liver or kidney cancer.

In this sample, this clone turned up once. This chain connects TRBV7-2 to TRBJ1-5; 8 bases line up with TRBD1. This CDR3 has 14 amino acids. The V gene end was trimmed by 1 base and the J gene end by 7 bases; junction bases not matched to a gene: 3. Germline CDR1 reads SGHTA; CDR2 reads FQGNSA. The CDR3 sequence: CASSLGAGGQPQHF. The CDR3 DNA reads as TGTGCCAGCAGCTTAGGGGCAGGGGGCCAGCCCCAGCATTTT.

The chain uses TRBV2 and TRBJ1-2, with 8 bases identical to TRBD1. The CDR3 is made up of 15 amino acids. Unmatched junction bases numbered 11, after V lost 3 bases and J lost 8 bases. Germline CDR1 and CDR2: SNHLY and FYNNEI. The CDR3 DNA reads as TGTGCCAGCAGTGAGGGACAGGTGGCACTCATCGGCTACACCTTC. Translating it yields CASSEGQVALIGYTF. Full variable domain (remainder filled in from reference TRBV2 and TRBJ1-2): EPEVTQTPSHQVTQMGQEVILRCVPISNHLYFYWYRQILGQKVEFLVSFYNNEISEKSEIFDDQFSVERPDGSNFTLKIRSTKLEDSAMYFCASSEGQVALIGYTFGSGTRLTVV.

V and J are TRBV7-2 and TRBJ2-5; TRBD2 is a possible D gene (7 bases). Germline CDR1 reads SGHTA; CDR2 reads FQGNSA. The CDR3 length is 16 residues. Between the trimmed V and J ends, which lost 5 bases and 2 bases, there was a span of 18 bases. The CDR3 spells CASSPLGGGTQETQYF. The CDR3 DNA sequence: TGTGCCAGCAGCCCCCTAGGGGGGGGAACTCAAGAGACCCAGTACTTC.

The gene calls are TRBV7-9 and TRBJ2-7; 9 nucleotides agree with TRBD1. After removal of 4 bases from V and 2 bases from J, the junction contained 6 bases not matched to a gene. The CDR3 sequence is 15 residues long. Germline CDR1 and CDR2: SEHNR and FQNEAQ (reference sequence). DNA for the CDR3: TGTGCCAGCAGCTCCGGGACAGGGAACCCCTACGAGCAGTACTTC. Its translation: CASSSGTGNPYEQYF. The full variable domain, rest sourced from reference TRBV7-9 and TRBJ2-7, is DTGVSQNPRHKITKRGQNVTFRCDPISEHNRLYWYRQTLGQGPEFLTYFQNEAQLEKSRLLSDRFSAERPKGSFSTLEIQRTEQGDSAMYLCASSSGTGNPYEQYFGPGTRLTVT.

Points on this clone: The sample holds other DNA sequences that translate to the same CDR3. This chain uses TRBV7-9 with TRBJ1-1; D might be TRBD1 (6 bases). The CDR3 has 15 residues. Trimming pared 5 bases from V and 3 bases from J, leaving 16 bases between. Germline V gene lookup returns CDR1 SEHNR and CDR2 FQNEAQ (reference sequence). The CDR3, as DNA: TGTGCCAGCAGCCGATTAGGGGGTCGGGACACTGAAGCTTTCTTT. This encodes CASSRLGGRDTEAFF.

This clone was picked up one time. The rearrangement joins TRBV7-2 to TRBJ1-4; a weak D match, TRBD1 (5 bases). The CDR3 totals 16 residues. Germline V gene lookup returns CDR1 SGHTA and CDR2 FQGNSA. Trimming shortened V by 0 bases and J by 7 bases, and 15 bases separated the two germline ends. CDR3 nucleotide sequence: TGTGCCAGCAGCTTAGCGCCGGAGGGTAGGGGTGAAAAACTGTTTTTT. Protein sequence: CASSLAPEGRGEKLFF.

This chain links TRBV10-2 with TRBJ1-6, with D unclear. The length of the CDR3 is 13 residues. Germline CDR1 is WSHSY and CDR2 is SAAADI. Trimming took 2 bases from V and 13 from J, leaving 12 bases between them. The CDR3 spells CASSERALLPLHF. DNA of the CDR3: TGCGCCAGCAGTGAGCGGGCTCTGTTGCCCCTCCACTTT.

The chain carries TRBV18 and TRBJ2-5; 7 bases align to TRBD1. The germline CDR1 and CDR2 sequences are KGHSH and LQKENI. The CDR3 is 15 residues long. The trim removed 3 bases at V and 5 bases at J, leaving 9 bases unmatched. CDR3 residues: CASSPSWDSRETQYF. DNA for the CDR3: TGTGCCAGCTCACCCTCCTGGGACAGTAGGGAGACCCAGTACTTC.

The gene calls are TRBV11-2 and TRBJ1-2; the D is unclear. Germline CDR1 SGHAT, CDR2 FQNNGV. The CDR3 sequence is 14 residues long. V lost 1 base and J lost 4, with 10 bases in between. The CDR3 nucleotides read TGTGCCAGCAGCTTAGCCCCAGGCACCTATGGCTACACCTTC. Its translation: CASSLAPGTYGYTF.

The CDR3 here is CASSRHGYGYTF. In DNA, the CDR3 is TGTGCCAGCAGCCGACACGGTTATGGCTACACCTTC. The chain uses TRBV25-1 and TRBJ1-2; the D is unclear. The V gene lost 6 bases and the J gene lost 5 bases, with 10 bases spanning the gap. Per germline, CDR1 MGHDK and CDR2 SYGVNS. The CDR3 covers 12 residues.

CDR3: CASSYSGVGRQPQHF. The CDR3 DNA follows: TGTGCCAGCAGTTACTCAGGGGTCGGCCGTCAGCCCCAGCATTTT. V is TRBV6-5 and J is TRBJ1-5, with D possibly being TRBD1 (5 bases). Trimming cost V 0 bases and J 6 bases, with 12 bases left between them. The CDR3 sequence is 15 residues long. Germline assignment: CDR1 MNHEY and CDR2 SVGAGI.

The table lists this clone with a few counts. The CDR3 loop is CASSPREGEAFF. CDR3 in DNA: TGTGCCAGTAGTCCCAGGGAGGGTGAAGCTTTCTTT. The rearrangement uses TRBV19 and TRBJ1-1; tentatively, D is TRBD1 (5 bases). This CDR3 is built from 12 residues. The germline V and J ends were trimmed by 5 bases and 7 bases, with 11 bases remaining between them. Germline-derived CDR1 and CDR2 are LNHDA and SQIVND (reference sequence).

This chain links TRBV11-3 with TRBJ2-7, with 11 bases aligning to TRBD2. V shed 2 bases, J shed 3 bases, and the junction held 3 bases outside the gene matches. CDR3 length equals 15 residues. Germline CDR1 reads SGHNT; CDR2 reads YENEEA. This CDR3 is CASSLTTSGIYEQYF. The CDR3 DNA follows: TGTGCCAGCAGCTTAACGACTAGCGGGATCTACGAGCAGTACTTC.

This sequence joins TRBV27 and TRBJ2-3, with a possible D match to TRBD1 (7 bases). The V end was cut by 6 bases, the J end by 2 bases, with 12 bases between. Germline V gives CDR1 MNHEY, CDR2 SMNVEV (reference sequence). This CDR3 region has 14 residues. In DNA, the CDR3 is TGTGCCAGCAGGGGGGGACAGTTCACAGATACGCAGTATTTT. The encoded protein is CASRGGQFTDTQYF.

The chain carries TRBV15 and TRBJ2-1; D may be TRBD2 (6 bases). There are 13 residues in the CDR3. Looked up from germline, CDR1 is LNHNV and CDR2 is YYDKDF (reference sequence). Trimming removed 0 bases at V and 8 bases at J, with 8 bases between. The chain's CDR3 is CATSRDRGYEQFF. In nucleotides, the CDR3 is TGTGCCACCAGCAGAGATCGGGGGTATGAGCAGTTCTTC.

The chain combines TRBV29-1 with TRBJ1-2, with TRBD1 as a possible D gene (6 bases). Germline V gene data show CDR1 as SQVTM and CDR2 as ANQGSEA. This CDR3 spans 15 amino acids. The V and J ends lost 4 bases and 8 bases respectively, with 23 bases between them. CDR3 nucleotide sequence: TGCAGCGTTGTTAAGGCAGGGGCCAAGGCTGGGGGCTACACCTTC. Its translation: CSVVKAGAKAGGYTF.

This chain connects TRBV29-1 to TRBJ1-1, with D tentatively TRBD1 (6 bases). The germline V gene encodes CDR1 SQVTM and CDR2 ANQGSEA. This CDR3 is built from 12 residues. With 7 bases removed from V and 2 bases from J, the gap between germline ends came to 11 bases. The DNA of the CDR3 is TGCAGCGCAGGACAGCTAAACACTGAAGCTTTCTTT. Encoded protein: CSAGQLNTEAFF.

The rearrangement joins TRBV18 to TRBJ1-2; the D is unclear. There are 13 residues in the CDR3. Per the germline V gene, CDR1 is KGHSH and CDR2 is LQKENI. V was cut by 2 bases and J by 8 bases, with 12 bases left in between. The CDR3: CASSPMGISGYTF. CDR3 sequence (DNA): TGTGCCAGCTCACCAATGGGGATTTCGGGCTACACCTTC.

The CDR3 is CASRRAGNTNEQFF. CDR3 in DNA: TGTGCCAGCAGACGAGCCGGGAATACAAATGAGCAGTTCTTC. The chain combines TRBV6-6 with TRBJ2-1; perhaps TRBD2 as D (5 bases). The CDR3 extends over 14 amino acids. V gave up 6 bases and J gave up 7 bases, with 16 bases separating them. Germline V gives CDR1 MNHNY, CDR2 SVGAGI (reference sequence).

The chain couples TRBV10-2 to TRBJ2-1; a weak D match, TRBD1 (5 bases). V lost 7 bases and J lost 2, with 9 bases in between. Germline V CDR1 and CDR2: WSHSY, SAAADI. CDR3 size: 13 residues. Here the CDR3 reads CASKRGTYNEQFF. In nucleotides, the CDR3 is TGCGCCAGCAAAAGGGGCACCTACAATGAGCAGTTCTTC.

The J gene is TRBJ1-1, the V gene TRBV7-2; D remains unclear. Trimming stripped 0 bases from V and 8 bases from J, with 13 bases between. CDR1 and CDR2 from the germline V gene are SGHTA and FQGNSA. The length of the CDR3 is 14 residues. The CDR3 reads CASSLAFTNGEAFF. CDR3 in DNA: TGTGCCAGCAGCTTAGCGTTTACCAATGGAGAAGCTTTCTTT.

This chain joins TRBV5-4 and TRBJ1-1; D is undetermined. Trimming removed 4 bases from V and 0 bases from J, with 10 bases in between. The CDR3 covers 14 residues. CDR1 and CDR2 from the germline V gene are SGHNT and YYREEE (reference sequence). CDR3 in DNA: TGTGCCAGCAGCCCGCGGGTGATGAACACTGAAGCTTTCTTT. Its protein product is CASSPRVMNTEAFF. Using reference TRBV5-4 and TRBJ1-1 for the parts outside the CDR3, the full variable domain is ETGVTQSPTHLIKTRGQQVTLRCSSQSGHNTVSWYQQALGQGPQFIFQYYREEENGRGNFPPRFSGLQFPNYSSELNVNALELDDSALYLCASSPRVMNTEAFFGQGTRLTVV.

The chain carries TRBV11-2 and TRBJ1-1; D is uncertain. Trimming removed 4 bases from V and 4 bases from J, with 13 bases in between. The CDR3 totals 14 residues. The V gene's germline CDR1 is SGHAT and CDR2 FQNNGV. The CDR3 spells CASSSIRSGTEAFF. CDR3 coding DNA: TGTGCCAGCAGCTCGATAAGGAGCGGCACTGAAGCTTTCTTT.

This clone showed up just a few times. J is TRBJ1-5 and V is TRBV18, with a weak D call TRBD1 (6 bases). CDR1 is KGHSH, CDR2 LQKENI, per germline. Trimming took off 8 bases at V and 5 bases at J, with 19 bases between the two ends. The CDR3 has 15 residues. DNA for the CDR3: TGTGCCAGCCCCGTGGGTCCAGGGGCAGATCAGCCCCAGCATTTT. Protein sequence: CASPVGPGADQPQHF.

This chain connects TRBV28 to TRBJ1-2, with D hard to call. This CDR3 contains 14 residues. Germline V gives CDR1 MDHEN, CDR2 SYDVKM. V dropped 3 bases and J dropped 0 bases, with 8 bases sitting between them. The CDR3 region has the DNA TGTGCCAGCAGTTTGGAGCTTGCTAACTATGGCTACACCTTC. This encodes CASSLELANYGYTF.

This clone was detected once. The rearrangement joins TRBV19 to TRBJ2-5, with D perhaps TRBD1 (6 bases). The CDR3 is 14 residues long. Trimming removed 4 bases at V and 0 bases at J, with 9 bases between. Germline CDR1 and CDR2: LNHDA and SQIVND (reference sequence). CDR3 nucleotide sequence: TGTGCCAGTAGTACCCGGACAGACCAAGAGACCCAGTACTTC. Protein: CASSTRTDQETQYF.